Below, 19 T cell receptor beta chains from the same sample are listed, as sequenced in a study of shared clonotypes between healthy human individuals (dated by TCRdb to 2020 to 2022). The method was the immunoSEQ multiplex PCR assay. The table comes from immuneACCESS by way of TCRdb, which keeps in-frame sequences with V and J called. Part of the clones is missing from these tables; in studies checked, under half for an unresolved V gene and the rest for unknown reasons. The sample table records about 490,000 clones; approximately 81% of these occur just once. The ten largest make up roughly 13% of the sample. The specimen sequenced was PBMCs. These TCRs come from a middle-aged woman in good health. Some clones in this sample may be carry-over from other donors' samples.

This chain uses TRBV10-3 with TRBJ1-1; 7 nucleotides align to TRBD1. V trimming: 2 bases; J trimming: 4 bases; junction bases outside the gene matches: 1. Germline V gene lookup returns CDR1 ENHRY and CDR2 SYGVKD. The CDR3 is made up of 13 amino acids. The CDR3 sequence is CAISEHRGTEAFF. The CDR3 DNA sequence: TGTGCCATCAGTGAGCACAGGGGCACTGAAGCTTTCTTT.

The CDR3 spells CASSPWSGENTGELFF. CDR3 nucleotides: TGTGCCAGCAGCCCGTGGTCCGGGGAGAACACCGGGGAGCTGTTTTTT. This sequence joins TRBV7-8 and TRBJ2-2; the D gene is possibly TRBD2 (5 bases). Trimming took 5 bases from V and 1 from J, leaving 14 bases between them. CDR3 length equals 16 residues. Germline CDR1 is SGHVS and CDR2 is FQNEAQ.

As regards this clone: The same CDR3 arises from other DNA sequences in this sample as well. The rearrangement links TRBV2 to TRBJ2-7; 8 bases map to TRBD1. Germline V gene data show CDR1 as SNHLY and CDR2 as FYNNEI. V was pared by 6 bases and J by 2 bases, with 3 bases of the junction left unmatched. The CDR3 consists of 13 residues. CDR3 in amino acids: CASRGTGTYEQYF. The CDR3 DNA sequence: TGTGCCAGCAGGGGGACAGGCACCTACGAGCAGTACTTC.

A note on this clone: A single base separates this from a much larger clone, so it may be a read error. The chain uses TRBV11-1 and TRBJ2-5, with D possibly matching TRBD1 (6 bases). The CDR3 runs to 14 residues. Germline CDR1 reads SGHAT; CDR2 reads FQDESV (reference sequence). V lost 5 bases and J 1 base, leaving 11 bases between the germline ends. CDR3: CASSRQDSQETQYF. CDR3 coding DNA: TGTGCCAGCAGCCGCCAGGACAGCCAAGAGACCCAGTACTTC.

Turning to this clone: A read error is the likely source, as a far larger clone sits one nucleotide away. V and J are TRBV7-2 and TRBJ1-1, with a possible D match to TRBD1 (5 bases). The V end was cut by 4 bases, the J end by 5 bases, with 17 bases between. CDR3 size: 15 residues. Per germline, CDR1 SGHTA and CDR2 FQGNSA. The CDR3 reads CASSSIGTGRTEAFF. DNA for the CDR3: TGTGCCAGCAGCTCGATCGGGACCGGGAGGACTGAAGCTTTCTTT.

About this clone: This is likely an artifact of a read error, given a far larger clone one base away. The chain employs TRBV5-3 and TRBJ2-7; perhaps TRBD1 as D (6 bases). TRBV5-3 is annotated as an ORF whose role is uncertain. This CDR3 region has 13 residues. The CDR3 coding sequence is TGTGCCAGCAGCTCGGACAGCTCCTACGAGCAGTACTTC. Its translation is CASSSDSSYEQYF.

The chain employs TRBV30 and TRBJ2-7; 7 bases are a match to TRBD2. Germline V gene sequence: CDR1 GTSNPN, CDR2 SVGIG (reference sequence). V gave up 4 bases and J gave up 6 bases; unmatched junction bases: 9. The CDR3 has 13 amino acids. Here the CDR3 DNA reads TGTGCCTGGAATAGCGGGTTTACCTCCGAGCAGTACTTC. As protein: CAWNSGFTSEQYF.

Points on this clone: This specimen includes other DNA sequences encoding the same CDR3. V gene TRBV10-3 combines with J gene TRBJ2-3; no reliable D call. The V gene's germline CDR1 is ENHRY and CDR2 SYGVKD. This CDR3 is 12 amino acids long. Between the trimmed V and J ends, which lost 0 bases and 6 bases, there was a span of 4 bases. This CDR3 is CAISESRDTQYF. The CDR3 DNA sequence: TGTGCCATCAGTGAGTCCAGGGATACGCAGTATTTT.

A single count supports this clone. This chain connects TRBV9 to TRBJ2-1, with 7 bases matching TRBD2. The CDR3 runs to 16 residues. V dropped 0 bases and J dropped 2; count of bases not matched to a gene: 5. Germline CDR1 reads SGDLS; CDR2 reads YYNGEE. CDR3 DNA sequence: TGTGCCAGCAGCGTAGGGGGGGGTATCCCCTACAATGAGCAGTTCTTC. It codes for CASSVGGGIPYNEQFF.

As concerns this clone: A far more abundant clone sits one base away, making this likely a read error. This chain joins TRBV4-1 and TRBJ2-7; D is undetermined. The V end was cut by 1 base, the J end by 9 bases, with 7 bases between. Germline V lookup: CDR1 MGHRA, CDR2 YSYEKL. This CDR3 is 11 amino acids long. CDR3 DNA sequence: TGCGCCAGCAGCCAAGGGAATGGGCAGTACTTC. Translation: CASSQGNGQYF.

In its sample, this clone was seen a few times. A read error is likely here: a far larger clone is one base away. The chain employs TRBV27 and TRBJ2-2; D is uncertain. Trimming pared 1 base from V and 5 bases from J, leaving 5 bases between. The CDR3 loop spans 13 amino acids. CDR1 is MNHEY and CDR2 is SMNVEV in the germline V gene (reference sequence). CDR3 coding DNA: TGTGCCAGCAGTTTATTGGAAACCGGGGAGCTGTTTTTT. This gives the protein CASSLLETGELFF.

The CDR3 DNA reads TGTGCCAGCAGCTCCACCGGGACAGGGACCTACGAGCAGTACTTC. Its translation is CASSSTGTGTYEQYF. V usage is TRBV7-3 and J usage is TRBJ2-7, with 9 bases lining up with TRBD1. The CDR3 loop spans 15 amino acids. Trimming cost V 4 bases and J 2 bases; bases outside gene matches: 6. CDR1 and CDR2 (germline): SGHTA, FQGTGA. The variable domain in full, completed from reference TRBV7-3 and TRBJ2-7, reads GAGVSQTPSNKVTEKGKYVELRCDPISGHTALYWYRQSLGQGPEFLIYFQGTGAADDSGLPNDRFFAVRPEGSVSTLKIQRTERGDSAVYLCASSSTGTGTYEQYFGPGTRLTVT.

With respect to this clone: A far more abundant clone sits one base away, making this likely a read error. Other nucleotide sequences from this sample produce the same CDR3. The genes are TRBV6-1 and TRBJ1-5; 8 bases line up with TRBD1. Per the germline V gene, CDR1 is MNHNS and CDR2 is SASEGT. This CDR3 spans 14 amino acids. The CDR3 reads CASRPGGADQPQHF. CDR3 nucleotide sequence: TGTGCAAGCAGGCCAGGGGGCGCGGATCAGCCCCAGCATTTT.

This clone showed up just once. A read error is likely here: a far larger clone is one base away. V is TRBV11-3 and J is TRBJ1-1; no definite D call. The CDR3 extends over 13 amino acids. V lost 0 bases and J 1 base, leaving 3 bases between the germline ends. Germline lookup yields CDR1 SGHNT and CDR2 YENEEA. The CDR3 bases are TGTGCCAGCAGCTTAGACAAGAACACTGAAGCTTTCTTT. This sequence encodes CASSLDKNTEAFF.

The V gene is TRBV5-4, the J gene TRBJ2-1; tentatively, D is TRBD1 (5 bases). The germline V and J ends were trimmed by 5 bases and 7 bases, with 13 bases remaining between them. Germline-derived CDR1 and CDR2 are SGHNT and YYREEE (reference sequence). This CDR3 has 13 amino acids. The CDR3 is CASSTDSPNEQFF. The CDR3 bases are TGTGCCAGCAGTACCGACAGCCCAAATGAGCAGTTCTTC.

The rearrangement joins TRBV5-1 to TRBJ2-1; D is possibly TRBD1 (6 bases). Trimming took off 0 bases at V and 8 bases at J, with 9 bases between the two ends. Germline CDR1 reads SGHRS; CDR2 reads YFSETQ. The CDR3 is 13 residues long. CDR3 DNA: TGCGCCAGCAGCTTGGAACAGGGCGATGAGCAGTTCTTC. It specifies CASSLEQGDEQFF.

This clone appeared once. It differs at one base from a far larger clone, so likely a read error. This CDR3 fails to terminate in the conserved phenylalanine or tryptophan, so it likely reflects a read error. The J gene is TRBJ1-5, the V gene TRBV28, with TRBD1 identical over 7 bases. V shed 5 bases, J shed 1 base, and the junction held 5 bases outside the gene matches. Germline CDR1 is MDHEN and CDR2 is SYDVKM. CDR3 length: 15 residues. CDR3 sequence: CASSPGGFSNQPQHL. CDR3 nucleotides: TGTGCCAGCAGTCCAGGGGGTTTCAGCAATCAGCCCCAGCATCTT.

Turning to this clone: A far larger clone is just one base off, so this is likely a read error. The chain joins TRBV30 to TRBJ1-1; D unresolved. Germline CDR1 and CDR2: GTSNPN and SVGIG (reference sequence). Deletions cut 5 bases from V and 2 bases from J, with 12 bases between. This CDR3 contains 13 residues. This chain's CDR3 is CAWEGNINTEAFF. CDR3 coding DNA: TGTGCCTGGGAGGGAAACATTAACACTGAAGCTTTCTTT.

The sample holds a few counts of this clone. Given a much more abundant clone one base away, this may be a read error. Other DNA sequences in the sample encode the same CDR3. This sequence joins TRBV19 and TRBJ2-1, with a possible D match to TRBD2 (5 bases). Trimming stripped 5 bases from V and 7 bases from J, with 21 bases between. Germline-derived CDR1 and CDR2 are LNHDA and SQIVND (reference sequence). The CDR3 runs to 16 residues. The CDR3: CASSPGGGLPGNEQFF. The CDR3 coding sequence is TGTGCCAGTAGTCCTGGTGGAGGACTCCCGGGAAATGAGCAGTTCTTC. Together with reference TRBV19 and TRBJ2-1, the CDR3 gives the full variable domain: DGGITQSPKYLFRKEGQNVTLSCEQNLNHDAMYWYRQDPGQGLRLIYYSQIVNDFQKGDIAEGYSVSREKKESFPLTVTSAQKNPTAFYLCASSPGGGLPGNEQFFGPGTRLTVL.